The clone carrying this TCR beta chain appeared a few times. As yet, its antigen is unknown. Germline values: CDR1 SQVTM, CDR2 ANQGSEA. The CDR3 spans 14 residues. V lost 7 bases to trimming and J lost 1 base, with 14 bases between them. This record belongs to a study of T cell responses to AZD1222 COVID-19 vaccine. General observations from the study: Targeting of unmutated variant regions was reportedly seen in nearly half of spike-specific TCRs. Females made up more of the donors, who were largely white British, and clonal diversity may have come out too low. Only a handful of individuals given AZD1222 were seropositive at baseline.

Using immunoSEQ multiplex PCR, the repertoire was profiled, and TCRdb retains in-frame clones only, with some absent. Of 55,000 to 75,000 clones in the sample, 85% were seen once. This sequence joins TRBV29-1 and TRBJ1-3, with a weak D call TRBD1 (6 bases). This clonotype was sampled from an adult in good health. The starting material was peripheral blood, obtained on day 0 of AZD1222 vaccination. The CDR3: CSALRDNSGNTIYF. For the CDR3, the DNA is TGCAGCGCCCTCCGGGACAATTCTGGAAACACCATATATTTT.